Listed here are 9 T cell receptor beta chains from one sample, sequenced in a study of T cell responses to AZD1222 COVID-19 vaccine. Only in-frame clones appear in the TCRdb table, and some are missing; sequencing was by immunoSEQ multiplex PCR. The table has around 150,000 clones, roughly 90% seen once; the top ten hold under 2.5%. The sequences come from peripheral blood, collected on day 0 of AZD1222 vaccination. These receptors came from an adult in good health.

The gene calls are TRBV6-5 and TRBJ1-1, with a tentative D call TRBD1 (5 bases). The V end lost 0 bases, the J end lost 1 base, and 9 bases lay between the germline ends. The germline gives CDR1 MNHEY, CDR2 SVGAGI. This CDR3 spans 15 amino acids. The CDR3: CASSYSAGANTEAFF. In nucleotides, the CDR3 is TGTGCCAGCAGTTACTCGGCTGGGGCGAACACTGAAGCTTTCTTT.

The chain recombines TRBV10-3 with TRBJ1-4; TRBD1 might be the D (6 bases). Deletions cut 3 bases from V and 5 bases from J, with 13 bases between. The CDR3 runs to 15 residues. CDR1 and CDR2 (germline): ENHRY, SYGVKD. For the CDR3, the DNA is TGTGCCATCAGTGAATCCTCCGGGGGCAATGAAAAACTGTTTTTT. Translating it yields CAISESSGGNEKLFF.

This CDR3 reads CASFPYGRQNEQYF. CDR3 nucleotides: TGTGCCAGCTTCCCCTATGGCAGACAAAACGAGCAGTACTTC. The J gene is TRBJ2-7, the V gene TRBV7-9; D remains unclear. CDR3 size: 14 residues. V was shortened by 8 bases and J by 5 bases, with 19 bases between the two germline ends. Germline V CDR1 and CDR2: SEHNR, FQNEAQ (reference sequence).

The chain combines TRBV27 with TRBJ1-2; 7 bases fit TRBD1. Germline V CDR1 and CDR2: MNHEY, SMNVEV (reference sequence). Germline trimming cut 3 bases from V and 8 bases from J; bases unmatched to any gene: 9. This CDR3 is built from 14 residues. Written as DNA, the CDR3 is TGTGCCAGCAGTTTTTCCGGACAGGTCTACGGCTACACCTTC. The encoded protein is CASSFSGQVYGYTF.

V gene TRBV5-6 combines with J gene TRBJ1-2; D remains unclear. Germline-derived CDR1 and CDR2 are SGHDT and YYEEEE. This CDR3 contains 14 residues. V was cut by 4 bases and J by 8 bases, with 18 bases left in between. This CDR3 is CASSPGLFGGGYTF. The CDR3 DNA follows: TGTGCCAGCAGCCCGGGCCTTTTCGGAGGGGGCTACACCTTC.

This chain joins TRBV6-5 and TRBJ2-1, with D tentatively TRBD2 (5 bases). The CDR3 covers 14 residues. Trimming took off 6 bases at V and 6 bases at J, with 15 bases between the two ends. In germline, CDR1 is MNHEY, CDR2 SVGAGI. The CDR3 DNA is TGTGCCAGCAGGCGGACTCACGACATCAATGAGCAGTTCTTC. It specifies CASRRTHDINEQFF.

This clone was detected once. The gene calls are TRBV13 and TRBJ1-4; 8 bases fit TRBD1. With 4 bases clipped from V and 4 bases from J, the junction kept 2 bases outside the gene matches. Germline V gene lookup returns CDR1 PRHDT and CDR2 FYEKMQ (reference sequence). The CDR3 totals 14 residues. This CDR3 is CASSYGQGNEKLFF. The CDR3 nucleotides read TGTGCCAGCAGCTACGGACAGGGTAATGAAAAACTGTTTTTT.

The chain recombines TRBV25-1 with TRBJ2-2, with TRBD2 matching over 15 bases. Trimming removed 3 bases from V and 7 bases from J; junction bases left unmatched: 6. From germline, CDR1 is MGHDK and CDR2 SYGVNS. CDR3 length equals 17 residues. The CDR3 spells CASSDQGTSGRIGELFF. The CDR3 coding sequence is TGTGCCAGCAGTGACCAGGGGACTAGCGGGAGGATCGGGGAGCTGTTTTTT.

This clone came up a few times. The chain has TRBV3-1 (or the pseudogene TRBV3-2) and TRBJ2-1, with 9 bases that match TRBD1. The CDR3 is 17 residues long. From germline, CDR1 is LGHDT and CDR2 YNNKEL (reference sequence). The junction had 13 bases not matched to a gene; V was cut back by 4 bases and J by 6 bases. The CDR3 DNA reads as TGTGCCAGCAGCCTCGATCCTGGGACAGGGACCCTCAATGAGCAGTTCTTC. Translation: CASSLDPGTGTLNEQFF.